The 6 T cell receptor beta chains below were found in one sample sequenced in a study of cytomegalovirus exposure and HLA in healthy donors. The PCR made use of 60 Vbeta and 13 Jbeta primers. Libraries were prepared by immunoSEQ multiplex PCR; TCRdb keeps only in-frame clonotypes and omits some of them. Here the sample spans some 220,000 clones, about 85% being singletons. The sequenced material came from PBMCs. The receptors come from a girl aged 2 to 10 in good health and CMV-seronegative.

The chain joins TRBV19 to TRBJ2-1, with 8 positions matching TRBD2. The germline V gene has CDR1 LNHDA and CDR2 SQIVND (reference sequence). CDR3 length equals 14 residues. J gave up 7 bases and V 6 bases, and 8 bases lay outside the gene matches. The CDR3 loop is CASSGRAGRNEQFF. Written as DNA, the CDR3 is TGTGCCAGTAGCGGGAGGGCCGGTCGGAATGAGCAGTTCTTC.

This rearrangement joins TRBV10-1 to TRBJ1-3, with no clear D. The CDR3 runs 13 residues. Germline CDR1 WNHNN, CDR2 SYGVQD (reference sequence). With 3 bases removed from V and 9 bases from J, the gap between germline ends came to 12 bases. This CDR3 reads CASSDPDQATIYF. The CDR3 bases are TGCGCCAGCAGTGACCCAGACCAGGCCACCATATATTTT.

As to this clone: One junction end does not reproduce the germline sequence, and a read error may be involved. The J gene is TRBJ1-2, the V gene TRBV27, with 7 bases identical to TRBD1. This CDR3 comprises 13 residues. The germline CDR1 and CDR2 sequences are MNHEY and SMNVEV (reference sequence). The DNA of the CDR3 is TGTGCCAGCAGGAGAACAGGACAGGTTTTGACGGCCTTC. Residues: CASRRTGQVLTAF.

The V gene is TRBV29-1, the J gene TRBJ1-2; maybe TRBD1 (6 bases). The CDR3 spans 13 residues. Looked up from germline, CDR1 is SQVTM and CDR2 is ANQGSEA. V was trimmed by 5 bases and J by 2 bases, leaving 12 bases between them. Here the CDR3 reads CSVTLTGNYGYTF. CDR3 DNA: TGCAGCGTTACCCTTACAGGGAACTATGGCTACACCTTC.

V usage is TRBV19 and J usage is TRBJ1-2, with D uncertain. The CDR3 covers 13 residues. V was cut by 6 bases and J by 2 bases, with 10 bases left in between. Germline-derived CDR1 and CDR2 are LNHDA and SQIVND (reference sequence). CDR3 nucleotide sequence: TGTGCCAGTAGCCATCGAGCCAACTATGGCTACACCTTC. Translated, it gives CASSHRANYGYTF.

The V and J genes are TRBV2 and TRBJ1-4; 7 nucleotides line up with TRBD1. J lost 6 bases, V lost 3 bases, and 13 bases had no gene match. The CDR3 runs 17 residues. Germline V gives CDR1 SNHLY, CDR2 FYNNEI. The CDR3 nucleotides are TGTGCCAGCAGTGAGGTGGGCAGGGGGATACTGGATGAAAAACTGTTTTTT. It yields the protein CASSEVGRGILDEKLFF.